This T cell receptor (beta chain) was identified in a study of cytomegalovirus exposure and HLA in healthy donors. Whole-study results and caveats: Earlier analysis yielded a pattern in which most TCR beta V segments were productive about 87% or about 30% of the time.

The V gene end was trimmed by 5 bases and the J gene end by 6 bases; junction bases not matched to a gene: 10. Germline CDR1 and CDR2: MNHEY and SVGAGI. There are 15 residues in the CDR3. The PCR used 60 Vbeta and 13 Jbeta primers. Original handling: Approximately 12 million of tens of millions of unique TCR beta chains were shared, per a later count. Clones were sequenced by immunoSEQ multiplex PCR, and TCRdb holds only the in-frame ones, with some missing. V and J calls and clone size are copied from that table; D and trimming were computed from the DNA. Counted here are roughly 100,000 clones, approximately 64% occurring once; the ten biggest clones make up about 5.5%. A word on this clone: Its antigen is not known.

Everyone who donated was a healthy bone marrow donor. This clonotype was sampled from a boy aged 5-17 years in good health and CMV-seropositive. The chain couples TRBV6-5 to TRBJ2-7; 10 nucleotides line up with TRBD1. The sample was PBMCs. Written as DNA, the CDR3 is TGTGCCAGCAGTGCCGCCGGGACAGGGGCCGTCGAGCAGTACTTC. Its translation is CASSAAGTGAVEQYF.